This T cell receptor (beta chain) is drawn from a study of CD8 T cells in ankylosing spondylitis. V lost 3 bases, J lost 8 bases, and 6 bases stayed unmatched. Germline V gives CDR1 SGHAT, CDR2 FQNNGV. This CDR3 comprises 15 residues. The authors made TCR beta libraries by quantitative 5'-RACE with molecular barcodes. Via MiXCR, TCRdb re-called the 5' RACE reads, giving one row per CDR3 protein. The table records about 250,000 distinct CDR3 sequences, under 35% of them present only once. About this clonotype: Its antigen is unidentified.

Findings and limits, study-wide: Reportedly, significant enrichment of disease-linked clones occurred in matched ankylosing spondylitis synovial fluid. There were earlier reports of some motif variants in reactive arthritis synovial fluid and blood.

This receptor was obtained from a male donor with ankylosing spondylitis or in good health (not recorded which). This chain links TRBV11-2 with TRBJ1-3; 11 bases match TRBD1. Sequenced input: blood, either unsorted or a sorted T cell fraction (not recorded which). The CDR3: CASSFAGTGGHTIYF. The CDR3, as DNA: TGTGCCAGCAGCTTCGCCGGGACAGGGGGTCACACCATATATTTT.